This is a list of T cell receptor beta chains from one sample in a study of blood T cell repertoires in COVID-19. The data were produced by immunoSEQ multiplex PCR, yet TCRdb's version contains in-frame clones alone and is incomplete. The table has over 100,000 clones, approximately 74% seen once. Sequenced input: peripheral blood. Receptors were obtained from a woman in her 70s with acute or convalescent COVID-19. The conserved cysteine and the conserved F or W are not part of the CDR3 here. Fields, in order: D gene, V gene, CDR3 protein. D genes are given only for firm matches.

>.|TRBV15
ATSRAATQSDTQY
>.|TRBV12-5
ASASAGASYNEQF
>TRBD1|TRBV6-5
ASRASRDRGDGYT
>TRBD1|TRBV27
ASSLSGQGGNTEAF
>.|TRBV15
ATSRTPNTEAF
>TRBD2|TRBV7-2
ASSLRPIAGLSTDTQY
>TRBD2|TRBV15
ATSSSRWEGHGGELF
>TRBD1|TRBV11-2
ASSPTGGNEQF
>TRBD1|TRBV28
ASSSGGANYGYT
>.|TRBV3-1/TRBV3-2
ASSLLGTYSYNEQF
>.|TRBV29-1
SVDREGYT
>TRBD1|TRBV13
ASSSTGGATNEKLF
>.|TRBV18
ASSHEAWETQY
>.|TRBV19
ASSISRISNQPQH
>.|TRBV7-2
ASSLVPSTSTDTQY
>.|TRBV19
ASRRGAVYGYT
>TRBD2|TRBV7-9
ASSDLLASTDTQY
>TRBD2|TRBV30
AWSPGLAEGDTQY
>TRBD2|TRBV6-4
ASSESGTSGVRQF